The sequence of this TCR beta chain was determined in a study of molecular identifiers for immune sequencing clone quantification. Findings and limits, study-wide: Clonotypes topping 20 RNA copies carried over 99% of effector molecules but under 1% of naive ones.

CDR1 and CDR2 from the germline V gene are MNHEY and SVGAGI. CDR3 size: 15 residues. The ends were cut back, 3 bases at V and 0 bases at J, with 12 bases in the middle. As previously described, bulk TCR libraries were made using listed TCR primers. One entry per CDR3 protein results from TCRdb running MiXCR on the PCR reads. Found here are about 320,000 distinct CDR3 sequences, about 23% of them singletons; the top ten hold about 0.74%. This clonotype has at least ten counts. Its antigen is unknown. This sequence originates from a human donor in good health. Some libraries in this study had Jurkat cell RNA spiked in. V is TRBV6-5 and J is TRBJ2-7, with D uncertain. Sequencing input: naive CD8+ T cells from blood, with Jurkat cell RNA spiked in. Noted subset: FACS-sorted CD8+CD4-CCR7+CD45RA+ naive T cells. The DNA of the CDR3 is TGTGCCAGCAGTTATAGTACGAGGAGCTCCTACGAGCAGTACTTC. Encoded protein: CASSYSTRSSYEQYF.